The 31 T cell receptor beta chains listed next were all sequenced from one sample in a study of CD8 T cells in Susac syndrome. Random hexamers were used to reverse transcribe an amount of roughly 0.5 to 1 ug RNA. One entry per CDR3 protein, called by TCRdb with MiXCR from the immunoSEQ multiplex PCR reads. Of about 110,000 distinct CDR3 sequences listed, around 94% are singletons. The specimen sequenced was CD8+ T cells from PBMCs. The receptors originated from a human donor with Susac syndrome.

This chain links TRBV20-1 with TRBJ2-1; no reliable D call. The germline gives CDR1 DFQATT, CDR2 SNEGSKA (reference sequence). The CDR3 length is 14 residues. V dropped 1 base and J dropped 2 bases, with 9 bases sitting between them. CDR3 in DNA: TGCAGTGCTAGAGGGGTCGAGACCTACAATGAGCAGTTCTTC. It encodes CSARGVETYNEQFF.

The chain recombines TRBV19 with TRBJ2-3; no firm D call. The CDR3 runs to 13 residues. Germline loops: CDR1 LNHDA, CDR2 SQIVND (reference sequence). V lost 3 bases and J 4 bases, leaving 8 bases between the germline ends. The DNA of the CDR3 is TGTGCCAGTAGTATCTCTATTTCAGATACGCAGTATTTT. Residues: CASSISISDTQYF.

The gene calls are TRBV20-1 and TRBJ1-1; D is ambiguous. The V end was cut by 4 bases, the J end by 0 bases, with 12 bases between. The CDR3 is 14 amino acids. Per germline, CDR1 DFQATT and CDR2 SNEGSKA (reference sequence). DNA of the CDR3: TGCAGTGCTACTGCGGGAGGTATGAACACTGAAGCTTTCTTT. It is translated as CSATAGGMNTEAFF.

This sequence joins TRBV21-1 and TRBJ1-1. TRBV21-1 is a listed pseudogene. This CDR3 has 13 amino acids. The CDR3 region is CASTLYTYTEAFF. The CDR3 DNA is TGTGCCAGCACTCTTTACACGTACACTGAAGCTTTCTTT.

The chain combines TRBV5-1 with TRBJ2-7; a possible D gene is TRBD1 (6 bases). The CDR3 totals 12 residues. The germline V and J ends were trimmed by 10 bases and 1 base, with 12 bases remaining between them. The germline CDR1 and CDR2 sequences are SGHRS and YFSETQ. The CDR3: CACSGQSYEQYF. As DNA, the CDR3 is TGCGCCTGCTCCGGACAGTCCTACGAGCAGTACTTC.

This sequence joins TRBV20-1 and TRBJ2-7; the match to TRBD2 covers 9 bases. CDR3 size: 14 residues. Losses at the gene ends were 5 bases for V and 2 bases for J; bases not matched to a gene: 7. Germline CDR1 is DFQATT and CDR2 is SNEGSKA (reference sequence). The CDR3 DNA follows: TGCAGTGCTCGGGGTTCTAGCGGGGCCTACGAGCAGTACTTC. Translation gives CSARGSSGAYEQYF.

The chain links TRBV5-4 to TRBJ2-1, with no clear D. Trimming removed 4 bases from V and 8 bases from J, with 7 bases in between. The germline gives CDR1 SGHNT, CDR2 YYREEE (reference sequence). This CDR3 contains 11 residues. The CDR3 DNA reads TGTGCCAGCAGCGGTGAGGATGAGCAGTTCTTC. Residues: CASSGEDEQFF.

The chain employs TRBV12-3 or TRBV12-4 and TRBJ1-5; TRBD1 matches at 8 bases. CDR3 length equals 14 residues. V dropped 5 bases and J dropped 6; count of bases not matched to a gene: 6. Here the CDR3 reads CASSPAGTGQPQHF. As DNA, the CDR3 is TGTGCCAGCAGTCCCGCCGGGACAGGTCAGCCCCAGCATTTT.

V and J are TRBV20-1 and TRBJ1-3, with D possibly TRBD1 on 5 matching bases. This CDR3 region has 12 residues. The germline CDR1 and CDR2 sequences are DFQATT and SNEGSKA (reference sequence). The CDR3 loop is CGGLLSGNTIYF. The CDR3 region has the DNA TGCGGGGGACTCCTCTCTGGAAACACCATATATTTT.

The CDR3 spells CSARTSGGSYEQYF. The DNA for the CDR3 is TGCAGTGCGCGGACTAGCGGGGGCTCCTACGAGCAGTACTTC. V and J are TRBV20-1 and TRBJ2-7, with 13 positions matching TRBD2. V trimming: 6 bases; J trimming: 0 bases; junction bases outside the gene matches: 2. The CDR3 length is 14 residues. Per the germline V gene, CDR1 is DFQATT and CDR2 is SNEGSKA (reference sequence).

J is TRBJ2-7 and V is TRBV6-5, with D unclear. Trimming cost V 6 bases and J 0 bases, with 12 bases left between them. Looked up from germline, CDR1 is MNHEY and CDR2 is SVGAGI. The CDR3 sequence is 14 residues long. CDR3 coding DNA: TGTGCCAGCAGCTCGAGCAGTTACTCCTACGAGCAGTACTTC. This sequence encodes CASSSSSYSYEQYF.

This CDR3 is CASSLPVGYTEAFF. The CDR3 bases are TGTGCCAGCAGCTTGCCAGTGGGGTACACTGAAGCTTTCTTT. This chain uses TRBV5-6 with TRBJ1-1; D unresolved. CDR3 length equals 14 residues. Germline CDR1 reads SGHDT; CDR2 reads YYEEEE. The V end was cut by 1 base, the J end by 3 bases, with 10 bases between.

The V and J genes are TRBV20-1 and TRBJ1-3; D unclear. Germline V gene data show CDR1 as DFQATT and CDR2 as SNEGSKA (reference sequence). The V gene lost 0 bases and the J gene lost 8 bases, with 5 bases spanning the gap. There are 11 residues in the CDR3. This chain's CDR3 is CSAREGYTIYF. CDR3 bases: TGCAGTGCTAGAGAGGGATACACCATATATTTT.

V is TRBV7-2 and J is TRBJ2-7, with D tentatively TRBD1 (6 bases). This CDR3 spans 14 amino acids. Germline assignment: CDR1 SGHTA and CDR2 FQGNSA. V was shortened by 3 bases and J by 1 base, with 10 bases between the two germline ends. In nucleotides, the CDR3 is TGTGCCAGCAGCTTCTCGGGACAATCCTACGAGCAGTACTTC. This gives the protein CASSFSGQSYEQYF. Based on the CDR3 plus reference TRBV7-2 and TRBJ2-7, the full variable domain is GAGVSQSPSNKVTEKGKDVELRCDPISGHTALYWYRQSLGQGLEFLIYFQGNSAPDKSGLPSDRFSAERTGGSVSTLTIQRTQQEDSAVYLCASSFSGQSYEQYFGPGTRLTVT.

The chain has TRBV12-3 or TRBV12-4 and TRBJ1-5; D perhaps matches TRBD1 (5 bases). V dropped 5 bases and J dropped 3 bases, with 11 bases sitting between them. The CDR3 contains 14 residues. The CDR3 region is CASSPKGTNQPQHF. The CDR3 DNA reads TGTGCCAGCAGTCCAAAGGGGACCAATCAGCCCCAGCATTTT.

The CDR3 nucleotides read TGCAGTGCTGGGAAAGACCCTTTCTTT. Translation: CSAGKDPFF. The chain carries TRBV20-1 and TRBJ1-1; D is uncertain. This CDR3 spans 9 amino acids. V was trimmed by 5 bases and J by 12 bases, leaving 10 bases between them. CDR1 DFQATT and CDR2 SNEGSKA come from the germline V gene (reference sequence).

V gene TRBV9 combines with J gene TRBJ2-2; D is tentatively TRBD1 or TRBD2 (5 bases each). Germline V CDR1 and CDR2: SGDLS, YYNGEE. Deletions cut 4 bases from V and 5 bases from J, with 18 bases between. The CDR3 contains 16 residues. The CDR3 loop reads CASSPMSGLLTGELFF. The CDR3 bases are TGTGCCAGCAGCCCGATGTCGGGGCTCCTTACCGGGGAGCTGTTTTTT.

This chain connects TRBV12-3 or TRBV12-4 to TRBJ1-1; maybe TRBD1 (6 bases). This CDR3 is built from 12 residues. The V and J ends lost 4 bases and 5 bases respectively, with 8 bases between them. In DNA, the CDR3 is TGTGCCAGCAGTTCAGGGGCGACTGAAGCTTTCTTT. Translated: CASSSGATEAFF.

The chain carries TRBV20-1 and TRBJ2-1; the D gene is possibly TRBD2 (6 bases). V lost 5 bases and J 1 base, leaving 12 bases between the germline ends. This CDR3 has 14 residues. The germline gives CDR1 DFQATT, CDR2 SNEGSKA (reference sequence). CDR3 amino acids: CSAEQGTSYNEQFF. CDR3 bases: TGCAGTGCTGAACAAGGGACTTCCTACAATGAGCAGTTCTTC.

This chain uses TRBV3-1 with TRBJ1-2, with 8 bases aligning to TRBD1. The CDR3 is 13 amino acids. The V and J ends lost 3 bases and 8 bases, in that order; junction bases with no gene match: 5. CDR1 and CDR2 from the germline V gene are LGHDT and YNNKEL (reference sequence). CDR3 protein: CASSQTGAGGYTF. The DNA for the CDR3 is TGTGCCAGCAGCCAGACAGGGGCTGGAGGCTACACCTTC.

The chain uses TRBV19 and TRBJ2-1, with D hard to call. The CDR3 spans 13 residues. Germline V lookup: CDR1 LNHDA, CDR2 SQIVND (reference sequence). Trimming took 1 base from V and 5 from J, leaving 6 bases between them. CDR3 amino acids: CASSIGANNEQFF. The CDR3 region has the DNA TGTGCCAGTAGTATAGGGGCCAACAATGAGCAGTTCTTC.

The V call is TRBV20-1, the J call TRBJ2-7; possibly TRBD2 for D (5 bases). The V end was cut by 6 bases, the J end by 2 bases, with 17 bases between. This CDR3 has 14 amino acids. Per the germline V gene, CDR1 is DFQATT and CDR2 is SNEGSKA (reference sequence). The CDR3 DNA reads as TGCAGTGCACTTACGGGGTCCGCTCCCTACGAGCAGTACTTC. Protein product: CSALTGSAPYEQYF.

The chain couples TRBV9 to TRBJ2-1; 8 bases are a match to TRBD1. CDR3 size: 16 residues. The junction had 14 bases not matched to a gene; V was cut back by 4 bases and J by 8 bases. Germline loops: CDR1 SGDLS, CDR2 YYNGEE. CDR3 protein: CASSPRGQVREDEQFF. In nucleotides, the CDR3 is TGTGCCAGCAGCCCGAGGGGACAGGTCCGGGAAGATGAGCAGTTCTTC.

The chain uses TRBV12-3 or TRBV12-4 and TRBJ1-1; D unclear. This CDR3 spans 13 amino acids. V was clipped by 3 bases and J by 1 base, with 6 bases between them. Written as DNA, the CDR3 is TGTGCCAGCAGTTTCGCTGGGAACACTGAAGCTTTCTTT. Its translation is CASSFAGNTEAFF.

The chain uses TRBV7-9 and TRBJ2-1, with D unresolved. The CDR3 contains 13 residues. V was clipped by 3 bases and J by 8 bases, with 11 bases between them. The germline V gene encodes CDR1 SEHNR and CDR2 FQNEAQ (reference sequence). CDR3 amino acids: CASSFPDGDEQFF. CDR3 coding DNA: TGTGCCAGCAGCTTCCCCGATGGTGATGAGCAGTTCTTC.

The chain combines TRBV9 with TRBJ1-2; a weak D match, TRBD1 (5 bases). In germline, CDR1 is SGDLS, CDR2 YYNGEE. The CDR3 extends over 13 amino acids. V gave up 3 bases and J gave up 4 bases, with 10 bases separating them. CDR3 DNA: TGTGCCAGCAGCGCGGAGGGGAGCTATGGCTACACCTTC. This encodes CASSAEGSYGYTF.

The chain recombines TRBV5-4 with TRBJ2-1; TRBD1 is a possible D gene (6 bases). V was clipped by 3 bases and J by 8 bases, with 9 bases between them. This CDR3 is 12 amino acids long. CDR1 SGHNT and CDR2 YYREEE come from the germline V gene (reference sequence). CDR3 protein: CASSSGDYEQFF. The CDR3 bases are TGTGCCAGCAGCTCAGGGGATTATGAGCAGTTCTTC.

This chain uses TRBV14 with TRBJ1-6; D remains ambiguous. CDR1 is SGHDN and CDR2 is FVKESK in the germline V gene. The CDR3 extends over 16 amino acids. Trimming removed 0 bases from V and 1 base from J, with 7 bases in between. The CDR3 region has the DNA TGTGCCAGCAGCCAAGATAGAGCGTCCTATAATTCACCCCTCCACTTT. Amino acid sequence: CASSQDRASYNSPLHF. Supplemented by reference TRBV14 and TRBJ1-6, the full variable domain reads EAGVTQFPSHSVIEKGQTVTLRCDPISGHDNLYWYRRVMGKEIKFLLHFVKESKQDESGMPNNRFLAERTGGTYSTLKVQPAELEDSGVYFCASSQDRASYNSPLHFGNGTRLTVT.

The chain uses TRBV7-9 and TRBJ2-3; D is unclear. Germline CDR1 is SEHNR and CDR2 is FQNEAQ (reference sequence). The CDR3 contains 16 residues. Trimming left V 4 bases short and J 0 bases short, with 14 bases between. CDR3 protein: CASSSLRAASTDTQYF. The DNA of the CDR3 is TGTGCCAGCAGCTCCCTCCGGGCCGCTAGCACAGATACGCAGTATTTT.

The chain is built from TRBV9 and TRBJ1-2, with 10 bases identical to TRBD1. CDR1 and CDR2 (germline): SGDLS, YYNGEE. CDR3 length equals 15 residues. Germline trimming cut 3 bases from V and 7 bases from J; bases unmatched to any gene: 9. The chain's CDR3 is CASSAATGGGGGYTF. The CDR3 DNA follows: TGTGCCAGCAGCGCCGCGACAGGGGGCGGAGGTGGCTACACCTTC.

This rearrangement joins TRBV4-1 to TRBJ2-3; D is unclear. The CDR3 loop spans 11 amino acids. Germline lookup yields CDR1 MGHRA and CDR2 YSYEKL. Trimming left V 6 bases short and J 6 bases short, with 7 bases between. For the CDR3, the DNA is TGCGCCAGCAGGCTGGGGGATACGCAGTATTTT. The encoded protein is CASRLGDTQYF.